This T cell receptor (beta chain) came from a study of cytomegalovirus exposure and HLA in healthy donors. Study-level results: Researchers reported in a later analysis that a missense DCLRE1C variant was tied to TCR beta V- and J-gene trimming.

The junction had 12 bases not matched to a gene; V was cut back by 6 bases and J by 5 bases. The germline gives CDR1 SQVTM, CDR2 ANQGSEA. This CDR3 comprises 15 residues. Vbeta (60) and Jbeta (13) primers were used in the PCR. Measured with immunoSEQ multiplex PCR; TCRdb has only the in-frame clones, and not every one. The sample features approximately 190,000 clones, with roughly 0.74% in its top ten. Remarks on this clone: No antigen is known for it.

This chain connects TRBV29-1 to TRBJ2-2; TRBD1 matches at 7 bases. The sequencing input was PBMCs. This receptor was identified in a boy between 10 and 17 years old in good health and CMV-seronegative. The CDR3 bases are TGCAGCGTCTTCGACGGGGACAGAAAGACCGGGGAGCTGTTTTTT. This gives the protein CSVFDGDRKTGELFF.